This TCR beta chain emerged from a study of cytomegalovirus exposure and HLA in healthy donors. This clone was counted a few times. CDR1 is SGHTA and CDR2 is FQGNSA in the germline V gene. This CDR3 has 15 amino acids. The germline V and J ends were trimmed by 1 base and 6 bases, with 10 bases remaining between them. A multiplex PCR was run with 60 Vbeta primers and 13 Jbeta primers. Using immunoSEQ multiplex PCR, the repertoire was profiled, and TCRdb retains in-frame clones only, with some absent. The data contain roughly 160,000 clones, roughly two thirds of them singletons. This receptor was identified in a woman aged 18-30 years in good health and CMV-seropositive. Specimen: PBMCs. The chain joins TRBV7-2 to TRBJ1-6, with TRBD1 as a possible D gene (5 bases). DNA for the CDR3: TGTGCCAGCAGCTTAGATCAGGGACTTAATTCACCCCTCCACTTT. Translating gives CASSLDQGLNSPLHF.